Below, 9 T cell receptor beta chains from the same sample are listed, as sequenced in a study of naive and memory T cell subsets. A UMI-containing oligonucleotide was joined by 3' ligation to the TCR cDNA template. The SP2 primer and nested alpha and beta constant region primers amplified ligated cDNA in four rounds. MiXCR, applied by TCRdb to the UMI-ligation and nested PCR reads, yields one record per CDR3 protein. Here the sample spans 25,000 to 30,000 distinct CDR3 sequences, roughly 5.2% being singletons. Specimen: blood. The receptors derive from an adult in good health.

This clonotype was counted ten times or more. This chain connects TRBV4-3 to TRBJ2-2, with 13 bases that match TRBD2. In germline, CDR1 is LGHNA, CDR2 YSLEER. The CDR3 is 20 amino acids. J lost 4 bases, V lost 0 bases, and 11 bases had no gene match. CDR3 sequence: CASSQDPGLAGVGGTGELFF. CDR3 DNA: TGCGCCAGCAGCCAAGATCCCGGACTAGCGGGAGTCGGCGGCACCGGGGAGCTGTTTTTT.

This clonotype showed up many times. The chain couples TRBV5-6 to TRBJ2-3; 7 bases line up with TRBD1. Per the germline V gene, CDR1 is SGHDT and CDR2 is YYEEEE. The CDR3 runs 16 residues. Trimming cost V 4 bases and J 0 bases; bases outside gene matches: 8. CDR3 in DNA: TGTGCCAGCAGCCTGGGACAGCGGACTAGCACAGATACGCAGTATTTT. Translating gives CASSLGQRTSTDTQYF.

The J gene is TRBJ1-1, the V gene TRBV9; D not resolved. The CDR3 is 15 residues long. Germline CDR1 is SGDLS and CDR2 is YYNGEE. V was clipped by 0 bases and J by 1 base, with 10 bases between them. For the CDR3, the DNA is TGTGCCAGCAGCGTAGAGGCAACAGCGAACACTGAAGCTTTCTTT. Its translation: CASSVEATANTEAFF.

This clonotype was recorded at least ten times. The chain combines TRBV12-3 or TRBV12-4 with TRBJ1-6; no clear D gene. The V gene lost 5 bases and the J gene lost 14 bases, with 16 bases spanning the gap. The CDR3 totals 13 residues. The CDR3 nucleotides are TGTGCCAGCAGTGGATTAGACCTCGGGGCCCTCCACTTT. Protein: CASSGLDLGALHF.

The rearrangement uses TRBV10-3 and TRBJ2-2, with 9 bases matching TRBD2. From germline, CDR1 is ENHRY and CDR2 SYGVKD. V was pared by 0 bases and J by 8 bases, with 7 bases of the junction left unmatched. The CDR3 length is 16 residues. The CDR3 is CAISESREGRKGELFF. CDR3 nucleotide sequence: TGTGCCATCAGTGAGTCGCGGGAGGGCCGAAAGGGGGAGCTGTTTTTT.

This clonotype was counted only a few times. The chain recombines TRBV28 with TRBJ2-6; 8 positions match TRBD1. The CDR3 consists of 18 residues. The ends lost 5 bases at V and 0 bases at J; junction bases unmatched: 9. The germline V gene encodes CDR1 MDHEN and CDR2 SYDVKM. The CDR3 coding sequence is TGTGCCAGCAGTCGTTACAGGGGGTCGCTCTCTGGGGCCAACGTCCTGACTTTC. It encodes CASSRYRGSLSGANVLTF.

This clonotype was observed a few times. The rearrangement uses TRBV30 and TRBJ2-4, with no clear D. This CDR3 region has 11 residues. Germline loops: CDR1 GTSNPN, CDR2 SVGIG (reference sequence). Trimming pared 8 bases from V and 7 bases from J, leaving 12 bases between. CDR3 coding DNA: TGTGCCGGAGAAGTGGGTAACATTCAGTACTTC. It codes for CAGEVGNIQYF. The entire variable domain, with the rest obtained from reference TRBV30 and TRBJ2-4, is as follows: SQTIHQWPATLVQPVGSPLSLECTVEGTSNPNLYWYRQAAGRGLQLLFYSVGIGQISSEVPQNLSASRPQDRQFILSSKKLLLSDSGFYLCAGEVGNIQYFGAGTRLSVL.

This clonotype was counted only a few times. The chain recombines TRBV12-3 or TRBV12-4 with TRBJ2-3, with D unclear. V was pared by 5 bases and J by 6 bases, with 9 bases between. The CDR3 sequence is 12 residues long. CDR3 sequence (DNA): TGTGCCAGCAGTGAGACTCTGGATACGCAGTATTTT. Amino acid sequence: CASSETLDTQYF.

This clonotype occurred many times. The chain employs TRBV9 and TRBJ2-2, with no clear D. This CDR3 contains 15 residues. Germline CDR1 reads SGDLS; CDR2 reads YYNGEE. V dropped 9 bases and J dropped 4 bases, with 19 bases sitting between them. CDR3 sequence (DNA): TGTGCCACCAGTCCGGGCTGGGGAAGCACCGGGGAGCTGTTTTTT. Translated, it gives CATSPGWGSTGELFF.